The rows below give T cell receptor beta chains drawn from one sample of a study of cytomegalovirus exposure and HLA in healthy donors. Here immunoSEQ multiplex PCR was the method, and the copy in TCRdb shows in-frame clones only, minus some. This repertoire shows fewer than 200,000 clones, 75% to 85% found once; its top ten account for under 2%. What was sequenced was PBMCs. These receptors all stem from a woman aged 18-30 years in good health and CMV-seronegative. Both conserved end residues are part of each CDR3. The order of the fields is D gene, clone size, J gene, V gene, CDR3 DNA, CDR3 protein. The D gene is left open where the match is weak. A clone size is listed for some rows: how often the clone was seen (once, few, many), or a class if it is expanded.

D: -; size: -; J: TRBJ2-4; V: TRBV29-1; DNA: TGCAGCGTTGGGGGCGCCCCCGGCAAAAACATTCAGTACTTC; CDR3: CSVGGAPGKNIQYF
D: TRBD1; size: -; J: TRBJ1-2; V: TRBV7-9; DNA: TGTTCCAGCAGCTTAGCCAGGGGGCTCGCGAACTATGGCTACACCTTC; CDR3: CSSSLARGLANYGYTF
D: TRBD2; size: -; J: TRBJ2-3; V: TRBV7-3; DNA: TGTGCCAGCAGCTTAGGGGCGGGGGGGCCGACAGATACGCAGTATTTT; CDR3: CASSLGAGGPTDTQYF
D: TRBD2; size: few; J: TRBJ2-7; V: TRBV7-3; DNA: TGTGCCAGCAGCTTAGCGGCTAGCGGACTCTACGAGCAGTACTTC; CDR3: CASSLAASGLYEQYF
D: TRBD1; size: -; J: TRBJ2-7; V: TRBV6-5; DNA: TGTGCCAGCAGCCTGGACAGGGTTTCCTACGAGCAGTACTTC; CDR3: CASSLDRVSYEQYF
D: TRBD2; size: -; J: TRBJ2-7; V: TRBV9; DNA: TGTGCCAGCAGCGTTGGACGGGAGGGCCGCGAGCAGTACTTC; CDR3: CASSVGREGREQYF
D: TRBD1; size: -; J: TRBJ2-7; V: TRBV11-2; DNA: TGTGCCAGCAGCTTAGCCAGGGGGTCCTACGAGCAGTACTTC; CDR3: CASSLARGSYEQYF
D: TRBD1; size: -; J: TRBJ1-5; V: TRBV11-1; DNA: TGTGCCAGCAGCTGGGACAGCGATCAGCCCCAGCATTTT; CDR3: CASSWDSDQPQHF
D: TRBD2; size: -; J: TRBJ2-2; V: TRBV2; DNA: TGTGCCAGCAGACGCACTAGCGATACCGGGGAGCTGTTTTTT; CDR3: CASRRTSDTGELFF
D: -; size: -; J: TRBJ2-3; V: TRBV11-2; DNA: TGTGCCAGCAGCTTATCTAATACGCAGTATTTT; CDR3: CASSLSNTQYF
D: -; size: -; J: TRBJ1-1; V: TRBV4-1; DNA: TGCGCCAGCAGCCACCGACAGGCTAAGAACACTGAAGCTTTCTTT; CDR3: CASSHRQAKNTEAFF
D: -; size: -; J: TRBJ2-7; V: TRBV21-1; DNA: TGTGCCAGCAGCAGCCGGGAGACCTACGAGCAGTACTTC; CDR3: CASSSRETYEQYF
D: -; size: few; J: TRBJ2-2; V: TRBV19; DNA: TGTGCCAGTAGGCTTTGGGAGACCGGGGAGCTGTTTTTT; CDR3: CASRLWETGELFF
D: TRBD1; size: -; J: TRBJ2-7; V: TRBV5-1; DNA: TGCGCCAGCAGCTACATGACAGGGGGTCCCTACGAGCAGTACTTC; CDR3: CASSYMTGGPYEQYF
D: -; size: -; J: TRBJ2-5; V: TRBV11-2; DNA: TGTGCCAGCAGCTTTAATCCAGACTACCAAGAGACCCAGTACTTC; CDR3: CASSFNPDYQETQYF
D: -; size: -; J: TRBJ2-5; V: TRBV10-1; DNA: TGCGCCAGCAGTGAGTCCGGACTCTCGGAGACCCAGTACTTC; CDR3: CASSESGLSETQYF
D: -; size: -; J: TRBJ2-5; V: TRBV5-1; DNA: TGCGCCAGCAGCTTGTCAGGTTCCGGGAAACAAGAGACCCAGTACTTC; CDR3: CASSLSGSGKQETQYF
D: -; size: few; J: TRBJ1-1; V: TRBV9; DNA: TGTGCCAGCAGCGTAGAACGGGGGGCGTCAGAAGCTTTCTTT; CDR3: CASSVERGASEAFF
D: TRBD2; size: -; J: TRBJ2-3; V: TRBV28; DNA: TGTGCCAGCAGCGAGGCTAGCGGGAGGGTTGATACGCAGTATTTT; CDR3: CASSEASGRVDTQYF
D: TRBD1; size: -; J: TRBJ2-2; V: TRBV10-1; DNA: TGCGCCAGCAGTGAGGGAGGGATGGGACAGGGCTGGACCGGGGAGCTGTTTTTT; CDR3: CASSEGGMGQGWTGELFF
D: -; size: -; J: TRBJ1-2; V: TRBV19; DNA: TGTGCCAGTAGTATTTTGACGACATCCTGGCTCCGCTACACCTTC; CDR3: CASSILTTSWLRYTF
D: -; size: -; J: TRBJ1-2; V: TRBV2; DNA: TGTGCCAGCAGTCGTGACAGCCTCCCCGGAGGCTACACCTTC; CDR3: CASSRDSLPGGYTF
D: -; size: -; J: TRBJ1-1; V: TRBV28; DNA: TGTGCCAGCAGTTCTAGGACAGAAAACACTGAAGCTTTCTTT; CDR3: CASSSRTENTEAFF
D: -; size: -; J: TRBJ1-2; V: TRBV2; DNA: TGTGCCAGCAGCTCCGTTCTCGGCGGGAACTATGGCTACACCTTC; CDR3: CASSSVLGGNYGYTF
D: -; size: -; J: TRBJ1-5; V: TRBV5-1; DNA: TGCGCCAGCAGCTTGGGGGGAGGTAGCAATCAGCCCCAGCATTTT; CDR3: CASSLGGGSNQPQHF
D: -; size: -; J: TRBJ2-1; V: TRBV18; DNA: TGTGCCAGCTCACCACTTAAGGACTATGAGCAGTTCTTC; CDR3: CASSPLKDYEQFF
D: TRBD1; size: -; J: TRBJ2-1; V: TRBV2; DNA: TGTGCCAGCAGTACCGGGACAGGGTCGAGGTTCTTC; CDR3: CASSTGTGSRFF
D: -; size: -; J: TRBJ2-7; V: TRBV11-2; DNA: TGTGCCAGCAGCTTAGAGGCGGGACGAAACGAGCAGTACTTC; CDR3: CASSLEAGRNEQYF
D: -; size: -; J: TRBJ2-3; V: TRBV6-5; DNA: TGTGCCAGCAGTTACGGCGGCCCGCCAGATACGCAGTATTTT; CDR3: CASSYGGPPDTQYF
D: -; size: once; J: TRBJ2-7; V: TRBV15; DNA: TGTGCCACCAGCAGAAGACCGGCAGGCTCCTACGAGCAGTACTTC; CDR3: CATSRRPAGSYEQYF
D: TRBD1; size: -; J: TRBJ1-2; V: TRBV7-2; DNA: TGTGCCAGCAGCCCCCAGGGGGTAGGCTATGGCTACACCTTC; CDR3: CASSPQGVGYGYTF
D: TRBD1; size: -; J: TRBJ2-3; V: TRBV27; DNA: TGTGCCAGCCAGGGGGCGAAAGATACGCAGTATTTT; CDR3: CASQGAKDTQYF
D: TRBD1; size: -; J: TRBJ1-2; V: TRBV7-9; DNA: TGTGCCAGCACCCCACTGGGACAGGGGGCCCGGACGTGGGGCTACACCTTC; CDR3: CASTPLGQGARTWGYTF
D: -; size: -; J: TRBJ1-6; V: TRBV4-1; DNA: TGCGCCAGCAGCCAAGAAAATCTCAGGGTCAATAATTCACCCCTCCACTTT; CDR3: CASSQENLRVNNSPLHF
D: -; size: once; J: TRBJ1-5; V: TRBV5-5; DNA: TGTGCCAGCAGCTTGGTAGCCGGGAACAATCAGCCCCAGCATTTT; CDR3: CASSLVAGNNQPQHF
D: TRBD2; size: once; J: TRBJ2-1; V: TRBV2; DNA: TGTGCCAGCGAGTTCGGCGGGGGTGGATACAATGAGCAGTTCTTC; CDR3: CASEFGGGGYNEQFF
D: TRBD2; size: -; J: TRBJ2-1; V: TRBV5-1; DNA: TGCGCCAGCAGCTTGGGGTTAGCGGGGCACTCCTACAATGAGCAGTTCTTC; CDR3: CASSLGLAGHSYNEQFF
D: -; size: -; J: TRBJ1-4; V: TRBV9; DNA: TGTGCCAGCAGCGCCTCGTTGGCGGGCGGTAATGAAAAACTGTTTTTT; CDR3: CASSASLAGGNEKLFF
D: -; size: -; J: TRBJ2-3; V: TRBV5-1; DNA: TGCGCCAGCAGTTCCTCCACGGGTACGCAGTATTTT; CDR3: CASSSSTGTQYF
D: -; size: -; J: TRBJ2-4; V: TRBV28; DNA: TGTGCCAGCAGTTTAAGGGCGGGGTTGGACATTCAGTACTTC; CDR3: CASSLRAGLDIQYF
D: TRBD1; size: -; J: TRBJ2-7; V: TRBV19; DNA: TGTGCCAGTTCGCCAGGAAGGGACAGGACCTACGAGCAGTACTTC; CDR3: CASSPGRDRTYEQYF
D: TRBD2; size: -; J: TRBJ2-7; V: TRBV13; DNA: TGTGCCAGCAGTCCGGGGACTAGCCCCTACGAGCAGTACTTC; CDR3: CASSPGTSPYEQYF
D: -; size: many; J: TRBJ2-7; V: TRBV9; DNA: TGTGCCAGCAGGGGTACAGGGCACGAGCAGTACTTC; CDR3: CASRGTGHEQYF
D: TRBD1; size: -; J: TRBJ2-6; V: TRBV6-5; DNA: TGTGCCAGCAGTTGGACAGGGGGCTCTGGGGCCAACGTCCTGACTTTC; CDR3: CASSWTGGSGANVLTF
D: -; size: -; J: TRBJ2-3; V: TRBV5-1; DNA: TGCGCCAGCAGCTTGGGACCCACTAGGTCAGATACGCAGTATTTT; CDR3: CASSLGPTRSDTQYF
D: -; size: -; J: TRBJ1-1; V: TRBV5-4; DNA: TGTGCCAGCAGCTGGGGGCCTGAAGCTTTCTTT; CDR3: CASSWGPEAFF